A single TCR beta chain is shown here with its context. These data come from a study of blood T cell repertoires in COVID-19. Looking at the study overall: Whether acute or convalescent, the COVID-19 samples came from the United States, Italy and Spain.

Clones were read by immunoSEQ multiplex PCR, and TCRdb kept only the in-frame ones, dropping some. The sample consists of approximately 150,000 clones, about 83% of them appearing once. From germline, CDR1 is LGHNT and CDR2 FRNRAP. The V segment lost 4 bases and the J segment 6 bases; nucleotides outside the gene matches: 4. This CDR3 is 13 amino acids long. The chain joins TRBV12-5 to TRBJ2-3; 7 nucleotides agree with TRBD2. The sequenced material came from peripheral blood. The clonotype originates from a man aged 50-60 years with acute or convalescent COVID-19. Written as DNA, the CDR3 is TGTGCTAGTGGTTGGGGGGGGGTGGATACGCAGTATTTT. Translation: CASGWGGVDTQYF.